This T cell receptor (beta chain) was recorded in a study of cytomegalovirus exposure and HLA in healthy donors. Study conclusions and caveats: First-cohort TCR clusters were later found to tend to co-occur in the 120 validation repertoires.

With respect to this clone: Its antigen is unidentified.

This table comes from immunoSEQ multiplex PCR, and its TCRdb copy is limited to in-frame clones, with some not included. The sample lists about 49,000 clones; approximately 95% were seen once. CDR1 and CDR2 from the germline V gene are SQVTM and ANQGSEA. After removal of 7 bases from V and 6 bases from J, the junction contained 11 bases not matched to a gene. CDR3 length equals 13 residues. This receptor was identified in a woman aged 18-30 years in good health and CMV-seropositive. The specimen was PBMCs. The rearrangement uses TRBV29-1 and TRBJ2-7, with 8 nucleotides matching TRBD1. This chain's CDR3 is CSARTGPGIEQYF. Written as DNA, the CDR3 is TGCAGCGCCCGGACAGGGCCGGGTATCGAGCAGTACTTC.